Below are 17 T cell receptor beta chains sequenced from a single sample in a study of blood T cell repertoires in COVID-19. TCRdb's table, derived via immunoSEQ multiplex PCR, lists solely in-frame clones and lacks some. Of 150,000 to 200,000 clones in the sample, roughly 87% were seen once. Sequenced input: PBMCs or T cells enriched from blood (not recorded which). The receptors originated from a human donor with acute COVID-19. The donor label of this sample is uncertain.

The V gene is TRBV15, the J gene TRBJ1-5; D gene ambiguous. V dropped 0 bases and J dropped 6 bases, with 6 bases sitting between them. The length of the CDR3 is 13 residues. Germline CDR1 and CDR2: LNHNV and YYDKDF (reference sequence). CDR3 loop: CATSRDRSQPQHF. The CDR3 DNA reads TGTGCCACCAGCAGAGATCGGAGTCAGCCCCAGCATTTT.

This sequence joins TRBV19 and TRBJ2-2; 7 bases align to TRBD1. The V gene end was trimmed by 7 bases and the J gene end by 5 bases; junction bases not matched to a gene: 4. Germline loops: CDR1 LNHDA, CDR2 SQIVND (reference sequence). The CDR3 totals 13 residues. This CDR3 is CASKRGRTGELFF. CDR3 sequence (DNA): TGTGCCAGTAAAAGGGGGCGGACCGGGGAGCTGTTTTTT.

V and J are TRBV18 and TRBJ2-6; D not certain. Per the germline V gene, CDR1 is KGHSH and CDR2 is LQKENI. The CDR3 has 16 amino acids. V lost 2 bases, J lost 0 bases, and 8 bases lay in between. The CDR3 DNA reads TGTGCCAGCTCACCAGGCGGTTACTCTGGGGCCAACGTCCTGACTTTC. This encodes CASSPGGYSGANVLTF.

This clone was recorded only once. The V gene is TRBV18, the J gene TRBJ2-7, with 7 bases lining up with TRBD2. Germline-derived CDR1 and CDR2 are KGHSH and LQKENI. V was pared by 2 bases and J by 7 bases, with 5 bases of the junction left unmatched. The CDR3 consists of 13 residues. CDR3 protein: CASSPGREREQYF. In nucleotides, the CDR3 is TGTGCCAGCTCACCAGGGAGGGAAAGGGAGCAGTACTTC.

V gene TRBV7-2 combines with J gene TRBJ1-2, with a tentative D call TRBD1 (5 bases). CDR3 size: 16 residues. Per germline, CDR1 SGHTA and CDR2 FQGNSA. The V gene lost 6 bases and the J gene lost 0 bases, with 17 bases spanning the gap. The DNA for the CDR3 is TGTGCCAGCAGTCCCCTGGGGGGGTTCTCTAACTATGGCTACACCTTC. As protein: CASSPLGGFSNYGYTF.

This clone came up once. The genes are TRBV11-3 and TRBJ1-1; 11 bases match TRBD1. The V segment lost 5 bases and the J segment 4 bases; nucleotides outside the gene matches: 9. The CDR3 consists of 16 residues. Germline V gene lookup returns CDR1 SGHNT and CDR2 YENEEA. The CDR3 nucleotides read TGTGCCAGCAGCCCCGGGACAGGGGGTCGTGGCACTGAAGCTTTCTTT. Protein product: CASSPGTGGRGTEAFF.

CDR3 amino acids: CASSPPVPGGYTF. The CDR3 coding sequence is TGTGCCAGCAGTCCCCCGGTTCCAGGCGGCTACACCTTC. V gene TRBV6-2 or TRBV6-3 combines with J gene TRBJ1-2; D is unclear. The CDR3 loop spans 13 amino acids. Germline CDR1 reads MNHEY; CDR2 reads SVGEGT. Trimming took 5 bases from V and 8 from J, leaving 15 bases between them.

The J gene is TRBJ1-1, the V gene TRBV10-3; 7 bases agree with TRBD1. The CDR3 has 14 residues. Germline trimming cut 6 bases from V and 3 bases from J; bases unmatched to any gene: 7. Germline V gene data show CDR1 as ENHRY and CDR2 as SYGVKD. CDR3 protein: CAIRAGTEYTEAFF. Written as DNA, the CDR3 is TGTGCCATCAGGGCCGGGACAGAGTACACTGAAGCTTTCTTT.

The table lists this clone with a count of one. The V gene is TRBV3-1 (or the pseudogene TRBV3-2), the J gene TRBJ2-3, with unresolved D. Trimming took 0 bases from V and 0 from J, leaving 10 bases between them. This CDR3 contains 16 residues. The germline CDR1 and CDR2 sequences are LGHDT and YNNKEL (reference sequence). CDR3: CASSQDRRVSTDTQYF. The CDR3 nucleotides are TGTGCCAGCAGCCAAGATCGTCGGGTTAGCACAGATACGCAGTATTTT.

The V gene is TRBV19, the J gene TRBJ2-7; TRBD1 might be the D (6 bases). This CDR3 is built from 14 residues. V shed 8 bases and J shed 0 bases, with 14 bases lying between them. Germline V gives CDR1 LNHDA, CDR2 SQIVND (reference sequence). The CDR3 loop reads CASSTQGISYEQYF. The CDR3 DNA reads TGTGCCAGTTCGACACAGGGCATCTCCTACGAGCAGTACTTC.

The CDR3 coding sequence is TGCGCCAGCAGCTCCCCCATTTCGTATAGCGGGGCACACAATGAGCAGTTCTTC. Residues: CASSSPISYSGAHNEQFF. This chain uses TRBV5-1 with TRBJ2-1, with TRBD2 matching 8 bases. Germline V gene data show CDR1 as SGHRS and CDR2 as YFSETQ. The CDR3 sequence is 18 residues long. J lost 5 bases, V lost 3 bases, and 16 bases had no gene match.

This clone has just a few counts. The CDR3 nucleotides read TGTGCCAGCAGCCGCCATGAGTTCTTC. Its translation: CASSRHEFF. The J gene is TRBJ2-1, the V gene TRBV7-8, with no clear D. This CDR3 is built from 9 residues. Trimming took off 5 bases at V and 14 bases at J, with 7 bases between the two ends. Looked up from germline, CDR1 is SGHVS and CDR2 is FQNEAQ.

V is TRBV12-5 and J is TRBJ2-5, with D perhaps TRBD1 (6 bases). Germline V lookup: CDR1 LGHNT, CDR2 FRNRAP. The V gene lost 6 bases and the J gene lost 5 bases, with 13 bases spanning the gap. The CDR3 contains 13 residues. CDR3 sequence: CASGLTGQETQYF. Here the CDR3 DNA reads TGTGCTAGTGGCCTTACAGGGCAGGAGACCCAGTACTTC.

V is TRBV3-1 (or the pseudogene TRBV3-2) and J is TRBJ1-2; TRBD1 might be the D (5 bases). The CDR3 contains 15 residues. The ends were cut back, 3 bases at V and 3 bases at J, with 14 bases in the middle. From germline, CDR1 is LGHDT and CDR2 YNNKEL (reference sequence). The CDR3 spells CASSQIQGGDYGYTF. CDR3 DNA sequence: TGTGCCAGCAGCCAGATCCAGGGCGGTGACTATGGCTACACCTTC.

V and J are TRBV5-1 and TRBJ1-1; no clear D. Germline V gene lookup returns CDR1 SGHRS and CDR2 YFSETQ. This CDR3 comprises 13 residues. Trimming shortened V by 5 bases and J by 4 bases, and 12 bases separated the two germline ends. In DNA form, the CDR3 reads TGCGCCAGCAGTTTTACCCGGGGCACTGAAGCTTTCTTT. It encodes CASSFTRGTEAFF. The full variable domain, completed using reference TRBV5-1 and TRBJ1-1, is KAGVTQTPRYLIKTRGQQVTLSCSPISGHRSVSWYQQTPGQGLQFLFEYFSETQRNKGNFPGRFSGRQFSNSRSEMNVSTLELGDSALYLCASSFTRGTEAFFGQGTRLTVV.

V usage is TRBV30 and J usage is TRBJ2-1; 15 bases are a match to TRBD2. Unmatched junction bases numbered 3, after V lost 3 bases and J lost 0 bases. Germline V lookup: CDR1 GTSNPN, CDR2 SVGIG (reference sequence). CDR3 size: 17 residues. The CDR3 region is CAWRWGLAGGSYNEQFF. Here the CDR3 DNA reads TGTGCCTGGAGATGGGGACTAGCGGGGGGCTCCTACAATGAGCAGTTCTTC.

This clone has just one count. The V call is TRBV27, the J call TRBJ1-2; D ambiguous. V was cut by 6 bases and J by 6 bases, with 14 bases left in between. The CDR3 is made up of 13 amino acids. Germline V gives CDR1 MNHEY, CDR2 SMNVEV (reference sequence). The DNA of the CDR3 is TGTGCCAGCAGGCCTATAGGAGGCGATGGCTACACCTTC. Its translation: CASRPIGGDGYTF.